One sample yielded the 25 T cell receptor beta chains listed below, sequenced in a study of response to subunit inactivated influenza vaccine. One entry per CDR3 protein, called by TCRdb with MiXCR from the RT-PCR reads. The table records approximately 490,000 distinct CDR3 sequences, about 7.2% of them present only once. The sample was PBMCs from blood, taken roughly 24 months after vaccination. The receptors come from a man aged 50 to 69 who received an inactivated influenza vaccine.

This clonotype has at least ten counts. V usage is TRBV10-3 and J usage is TRBJ2-2; no definite D call. Trimming cost V 0 bases and J 1 base, with 9 bases left between them. Germline V gives CDR1 ENHRY, CDR2 SYGVKD. CDR3 length: 16 residues. Here the CDR3 reads CAISESAGGNTGELFF. The CDR3 bases are TGTGCCATCAGTGAGTCAGCTGGCGGGAACACCGGGGAGCTGTTTTTT.

This sequence joins TRBV6-5 and TRBJ2-5; no definite D call. Germline V gene lookup returns CDR1 MNHEY and CDR2 SVGAGI. The CDR3 covers 17 residues. V gave up 0 bases and J gave up 4 bases, with 18 bases separating them. CDR3 DNA sequence: TGTGCCAGCAGTTACTCGAACCGGGTTTCGTTGGCAGAGACCCAGTACTTC. Encoded protein: CASSYSNRVSLAETQYF.

This clonotype was seen at least ten times. As DNA, the CDR3 is TGCAGTGCTCTAGCGGGAGGGCGGACCGGGGAGCTGTTTTTT. The encoded protein is CSALAGGRTGELFF. The rearrangement joins TRBV20-1 to TRBJ2-2, with TRBD2 matching over 12 bases. Germline CDR1 is DFQATT and CDR2 is SNEGSKA (reference sequence). Trimming removed 5 bases from V and 5 bases from J; junction bases left unmatched: 3. The CDR3 is made up of 14 amino acids.

In the case of this clonotype: One end of the junction fails to match germline, which may point to a read error. This rearrangement joins TRBV20-1 to TRBJ2-7, with 9 bases identical to TRBD2. CDR1 and CDR2 from the germline V gene are DFQATT and SNEGSKA (reference sequence). This CDR3 has 16 residues. The CDR3 sequence is CCASPELAGRIYEQYF. The CDR3 nucleotides are TGCTGTGCTTCCCCGGAGCTAGCGGGACGGATCTACGAGCAGTACTTC.

The table lists this clonotype with a few counts. V gene TRBV28 combines with J gene TRBJ2-1, with 8 bases identical to TRBD1. Germline V gene data show CDR1 as MDHEN and CDR2 as SYDVKM. The CDR3 has 14 amino acids. J lost 5 bases, V lost 7 bases, and 7 bases had no gene match. In DNA form, the CDR3 reads TGTGCCAGCACCTACGAGGACAGGGACAATGAGCAGTTCTTC. This sequence encodes CASTYEDRDNEQFF.

The table lists this clonotype with many counts. The V and J genes are TRBV12-3 or TRBV12-4 and TRBJ1-2; the match to TRBD1 covers 10 bases. There are 15 residues in the CDR3. V lost 8 bases and J lost 0; bases outside the gene matches: 6. CDR3 loop: CASFDRGPANYGYTF. DNA of the CDR3: TGTGCCAGCTTTGACAGGGGGCCTGCTAACTATGGCTACACCTTC.

V and J are TRBV7-9 and TRBJ2-1, with 12 bases fitting TRBD2. The CDR3 is 12 residues long. V shed 5 bases, J shed 15 bases, and the junction held 5 bases outside the gene matches. Germline V lookup: CDR1 SEHNR, CDR2 FQNEAQ (reference sequence). The CDR3 DNA reads as TGTGCCAGCAGCGTAACTAGCGGGAGGCGGTTCTTC. It codes for CASSVTSGRRFF. Based on the CDR3 plus reference TRBV7-9 and TRBJ2-1, the full variable domain is DTGVSQNPRHKITKRGQNVTFRCDPISEHNRLYWYRQTLGQGPEFLTYFQNEAQLEKSRLLSDRFSAERPKGSFSTLEIQRTEQGDSAMYLCASSVTSGRRFFGPGTRLTVL.

This clonotype was seen more than once but under ten times. CDR3 in DNA: TGTGCCAGCAGCCACACACCCAATTCACCCCTCCACTTT. This gives the protein CASSHTPNSPLHF. The J gene is TRBJ1-6, the V gene TRBV14; D gene ambiguous. CDR1 and CDR2 (germline): SGHDN, FVKESK. The CDR3 has 13 amino acids. Trimming stripped 3 bases from V and 7 bases from J, with 7 bases between. Variable domain in full (rest from reference TRBV14 and TRBJ1-6): EAGVTQFPSHSVIEKGQTVTLRCDPISGHDNLYWYRRVMGKEIKFLLHFVKESKQDESGMPNNRFLAERTGGTYSTLKVQPAELEDSGVYFCASSHTPNSPLHFGNGTRLTVT.

This clonotype was recorded a few times. This chain connects TRBV6-1 to TRBJ2-7, with 8 bases fitting TRBD2. V shed 9 bases, J shed 0 bases, and the junction held 13 bases outside the gene matches. CDR1 and CDR2 (germline): MNHNS, SASEGT. CDR3 size: 16 residues. This CDR3 is CASFGSGKRPSYEQYF. CDR3 coding DNA: TGTGCCAGTTTTGGTAGCGGGAAACGTCCCTCCTACGAGCAGTACTTC.

There are a few counts of this clonotype. Germline is not matched at one junction end, which may reflect a read error. CDR3 nucleotide sequence: TGTGCCAGCAGCGTAGACCGCCGGCAGTCCTTCAATGAGCAGTTCTTC. This codes for CASSVDRRQSFNEQFF. The chain couples TRBV9 to TRBJ2-1; D gene ambiguous. The CDR3 covers 16 residues. CDR1 and CDR2 (germline): SGDLS, YYNGEE.

This chain links TRBV18 with TRBJ2-7, with D possibly called TRBD1 or TRBD2 (9 bases each). Germline CDR1 KGHSH, CDR2 LQKENI. The V gene lost 7 bases and the J gene lost 0 bases, with 28 bases spanning the gap. CDR3 length equals 19 residues. The CDR3: CASFSGDRDSSGVSYEQYF. CDR3 in DNA: TGTGCCAGCTTCTCCGGGGACAGGGACTCTAGCGGGGTCTCCTACGAGCAGTACTTC.

The J gene is TRBJ2-3, the V gene TRBV24-1; D not resolved. CDR3 length: 11 amino acids. V was cut by 1 base and J by 8 bases, with 3 bases left in between. The germline V gene has CDR1 KGHDR and CDR2 SFDVKD. The CDR3 protein is CATSDLTTQYF. DNA for the CDR3: TGTGCCACCAGTGATTTAACTACGCAGTATTTT.

This clonotype has ten or more counts. This chain connects TRBV5-6 to TRBJ2-7; D might be TRBD2 (5 bases). V lost 0 bases and J lost 2, with 9 bases in between. Germline V gene sequence: CDR1 SGHDT, CDR2 YYEEEE. This CDR3 has 14 amino acids. The CDR3 DNA reads TGTGCCAGCAGCTTGGTAACGGGGACCTACGAGCAGTACTTC. Its translation: CASSLVTGTYEQYF. Using reference TRBV5-6 and TRBJ2-7 for the parts outside the CDR3, the full variable domain is DAGVTQSPTHLIKTRGQQVTLRCSPKSGHDTVSWYQQALGQGPQFIFQYYEEEERQRGNFPDRFSGHQFPNYSSELNVNALLLGDSALYLCASSLVTGTYEQYFGPGTRLTVT.

The sample holds a few counts of this clonotype. The chain carries TRBV10-3 and TRBJ2-5; 10 nucleotides align to TRBD1. This CDR3 comprises 15 residues. Germline CDR1 ENHRY, CDR2 SYGVKD. The V segment lost 4 bases and the J segment 4 bases; nucleotides outside the gene matches: 6. CDR3 loop: CAISGQGALRETQYF. The CDR3 DNA is TGTGCCATCAGTGGACAGGGGGCGCTAAGAGAGACCCAGTACTTC.

The V call is TRBV20-1, the J call TRBJ2-2; maybe TRBD2 (5 bases). Trimming took off 3 bases at V and 7 bases at J, with 21 bases between the two ends. Germline assignment: CDR1 DFQATT and CDR2 SNEGSKA (reference sequence). The CDR3 spans 16 residues. The CDR3 nucleotides are TGCAGTGCTAGGAGTACAGCGGTAGGGCATCACGGGGAGCTGTTTTTT. The encoded protein is CSARSTAVGHHGELFF.

This clonotype was seen repeatedly, ten times or more. The gene calls are TRBV5-5 and TRBJ2-3, with D tentatively TRBD1 (5 bases). The CDR3 is 15 amino acids. Germline V lookup: CDR1 SGHKS, CDR2 YYEKEE (reference sequence). The ends were cut back, 4 bases at V and 6 bases at J, with 18 bases in the middle. Here the CDR3 DNA reads TGTGCCAGCAGCCAAACAGGCCACAAAGGGGATACGCAGTATTTT. It specifies CASSQTGHKGDTQYF.

This clonotype was observed a few times. This chain uses TRBV5-5 with TRBJ2-7, with D perhaps matching TRBD1 or TRBD2 (5 bases each). The V gene's germline CDR1 is SGHKS and CDR2 YYEKEE (reference sequence). The V and J ends lost 5 bases and 6 bases respectively, with 21 bases between them. The length of the CDR3 is 15 residues. The CDR3 DNA reads TGTGCCAGCAGAAGGGACGCCCTTCCACGACTCGAGCAGTACTTC. It codes for CASRRDALPRLEQYF.

The chain recombines TRBV4-3 with TRBJ2-1; D unclear. The V and J ends lost 0 bases and 4 bases respectively, with 7 bases between them. Germline CDR1 reads LGHNA; CDR2 reads YSLEER. The CDR3 length is 14 residues. The CDR3 is CASSQDNWYNEQFF. The CDR3 DNA sequence: TGCGCCAGCAGCCAAGATAACTGGTACAATGAGCAGTTCTTC.

In its sample, this clonotype was seen many times. V is TRBV5-6 and J is TRBJ2-1, with TRBD2 identical over 10 bases. With 3 bases clipped from V and 6 bases from J, the junction kept 3 bases outside the gene matches. The CDR3 totals 14 residues. Germline assignment: CDR1 SGHDT and CDR2 YYEEEE. CDR3 protein: CASSYSGRTNEQFF. For the CDR3, the DNA is TGTGCCAGCAGCTATAGCGGGAGGACCAATGAGCAGTTCTTC.

This clonotype was detected many times. CDR3 nucleotide sequence: TGCAGCGTTGACTATCCCAAAATTCACGGACCAGGGCAGCCCCAGCATTTT. Translation gives CSVDYPKIHGPGQPQHF. The chain recombines TRBV29-1 with TRBJ1-5, with a tentative D call TRBD1 (5 bases). This CDR3 comprises 17 residues. Germline V gene lookup returns CDR1 SQVTM and CDR2 ANQGSEA. Trimming removed 3 bases at V and 7 bases at J, with 25 bases between.

This chain uses TRBV10-3 with TRBJ2-7; D unresolved. V lost 10 bases to trimming and J lost 3 bases, with 16 bases between them. In germline, CDR1 is ENHRY, CDR2 SYGVKD. The CDR3 is made up of 13 amino acids. DNA for the CDR3: TGTGCCACTTCCGGCGTTGATGGCTACGAGCAGTACTTC. Its protein is CATSGVDGYEQYF.

The chain links TRBV7-2 to TRBJ2-3; D is unclear. V dropped 5 bases and J dropped 2 bases, with 17 bases sitting between them. Germline CDR1 and CDR2: SGHTA and FQGNSA. This CDR3 has 16 amino acids. CDR3 nucleotide sequence: TGTGCCAGCAGCCCAACAGCCAGCCTAATCACAGATACGCAGTATTTT. As protein: CASSPTASLITDTQYF.

This clonotype has a single count. The genes are TRBV7-9 and TRBJ2-7; D unclear. Germline V gene data show CDR1 as SEHNR and CDR2 as FQNEAQ (reference sequence). V lost 6 bases, J lost 2 bases, and 11 bases lay in between. This CDR3 has 13 amino acids. The CDR3 protein is CASRNSRAYEQYF. The CDR3 DNA sequence: TGTGCCAGCAGAAACAGCCGGGCCTACGAGCAGTACTTC. Looking up the rest from reference TRBV7-9 and TRBJ2-7 gives the full variable domain: DTGVSQNPRHKITKRGQNVTFRCDPISEHNRLYWYRQTLGQGPEFLTYFQNEAQLEKSRLLSDRFSAERPKGSFSTLEIQRTEQGDSAMYLCASRNSRAYEQYFGPGTRLTVT.

This chain uses TRBV7-2 with TRBJ1-4; 9 nucleotides agree with TRBD1. Trimming cost V 5 bases and J 6 bases; bases outside gene matches: 10. In germline, CDR1 is SGHTA, CDR2 FQGNSA. This CDR3 has 16 amino acids. The CDR3 protein is CASSMTGGFSYEKLFF. In DNA, the CDR3 is TGTGCCAGCAGCATGACAGGGGGATTCTCTTATGAAAAACTGTTTTTT.

Here the CDR3 reads CGARGLNEQYF. CDR3 bases: TGCGGGGCCAGGGGATTGAATGAGCAGTACTTC. The chain employs TRBV20-1 and TRBJ2-7; D might be TRBD1 (6 bases). The length of the CDR3 is 11 residues. The germline V gene encodes CDR1 DFQATT and CDR2 SNEGSKA (reference sequence).